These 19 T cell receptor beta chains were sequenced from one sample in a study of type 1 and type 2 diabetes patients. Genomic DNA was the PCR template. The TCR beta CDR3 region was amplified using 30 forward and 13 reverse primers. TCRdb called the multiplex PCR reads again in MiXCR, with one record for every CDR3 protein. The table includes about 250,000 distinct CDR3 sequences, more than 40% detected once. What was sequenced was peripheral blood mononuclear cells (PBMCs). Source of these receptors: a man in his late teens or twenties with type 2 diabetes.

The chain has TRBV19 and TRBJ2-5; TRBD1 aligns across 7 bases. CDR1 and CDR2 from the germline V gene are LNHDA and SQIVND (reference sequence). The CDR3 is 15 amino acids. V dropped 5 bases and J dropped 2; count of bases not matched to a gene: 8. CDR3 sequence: CASSGYRDSQETQYF. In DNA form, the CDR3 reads TGTGCCAGTAGTGGGTACCGGGACAGTCAAGAGACCCAGTACTTC. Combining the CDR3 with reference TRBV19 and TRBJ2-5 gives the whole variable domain DGGITQSPKYLFRKEGQNVTLSCEQNLNHDAMYWYRQDPGQGLRLIYYSQIVNDFQKGDIAEGYSVSREKKESFPLTVTSAQKNPTAFYLCASSGYRDSQETQYFGPGTRLLVL.

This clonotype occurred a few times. The CDR3 coding sequence is TGTGCTAGTGGTTGGAGCGGGGGTATCACAGATACGCAGTATTTT. Protein product: CASGWSGGITDTQYF. V usage is TRBV12-5 and J usage is TRBJ2-3, with 8 positions matching TRBD2. Germline values: CDR1 LGHNT, CDR2 FRNRAP. This CDR3 spans 15 amino acids. V shed 4 bases and J 2 bases; nucleotides not matched to a gene: 5.

CDR3 coding DNA: TGCGCCAGCAGCTCCAAGGGGCCGTCAGATCGGGAGCTGTTTTTT. Its protein is CASSSKGPSDRELFF. This chain uses TRBV5-1 with TRBJ2-2; possible D gene TRBD1, 5 bases. This CDR3 has 15 amino acids. Germline V lookup: CDR1 SGHRS, CDR2 YFSETQ. V was pared by 3 bases and J by 9 bases, with 18 bases between.

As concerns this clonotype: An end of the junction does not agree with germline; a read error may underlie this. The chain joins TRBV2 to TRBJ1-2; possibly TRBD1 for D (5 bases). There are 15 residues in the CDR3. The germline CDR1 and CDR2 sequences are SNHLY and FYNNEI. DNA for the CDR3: TGTACCAGCAGCCGAAGCGGGCAGGGTGGCTATGGCTACACCTTC. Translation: CTSSRSGQGGYGYTF. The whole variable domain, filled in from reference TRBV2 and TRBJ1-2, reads EPEVTQTPSHQVTQMGQEVILRCVPISNHLYFYWYRQILGQKVEFLVSFYNNEISEKSEIFDDQFSVERPDGSNFTLKIRSTKLEDSAMYFCTSSRSGQGGYGYTFGSGTRLTVV.

The CDR3 is CSARATGAYEQYF. Written as DNA, the CDR3 is TGCAGTGCTAGGGCTACAGGGGCCTACGAGCAGTACTTC. J is TRBJ2-7 and V is TRBV20-1; 7 positions match TRBD1. CDR3 length equals 13 residues. Germline assignment: CDR1 DFQATT and CDR2 SNEGSKA (reference sequence). V shed 3 bases and J 2 bases; nucleotides not matched to a gene: 4.

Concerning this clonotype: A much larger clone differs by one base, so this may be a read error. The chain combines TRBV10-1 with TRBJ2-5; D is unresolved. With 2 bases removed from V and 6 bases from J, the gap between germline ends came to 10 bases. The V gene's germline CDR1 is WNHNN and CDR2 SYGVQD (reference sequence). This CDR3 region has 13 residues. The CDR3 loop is CASSEGLRKTQYF. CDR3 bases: TGCGCCAGCAGTGAGGGTCTGCGTAAGACCCAGTACTTC.

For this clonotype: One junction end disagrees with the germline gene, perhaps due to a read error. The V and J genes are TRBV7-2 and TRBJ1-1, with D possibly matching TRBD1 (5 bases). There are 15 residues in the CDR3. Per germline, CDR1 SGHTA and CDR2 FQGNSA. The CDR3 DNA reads TGTGCCCGCAGTGAACCGACAGTCCGTGATGATGAAGCTTTCTTT. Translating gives CARSEPTVRDDEAFF.

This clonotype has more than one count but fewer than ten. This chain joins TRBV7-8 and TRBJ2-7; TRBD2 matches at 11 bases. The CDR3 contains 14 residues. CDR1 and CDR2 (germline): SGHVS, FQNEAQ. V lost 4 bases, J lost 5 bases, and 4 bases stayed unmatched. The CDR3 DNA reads TGTGCCAGCAGCTCATCGACTAGCGGGAACGAGCAGTACTTC. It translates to CASSSSTSGNEQYF.

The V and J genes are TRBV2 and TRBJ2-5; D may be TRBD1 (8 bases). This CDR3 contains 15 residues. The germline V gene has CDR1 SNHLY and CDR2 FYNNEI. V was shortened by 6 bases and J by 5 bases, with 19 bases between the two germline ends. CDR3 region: CASRDDRGGGETQYF. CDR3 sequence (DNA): TGTGCCAGCAGGGACGACAGGGGAGGGGGGGAGACCCAGTACTTC. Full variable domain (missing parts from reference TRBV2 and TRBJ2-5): EPEVTQTPSHQVTQMGQEVILRCVPISNHLYFYWYRQILGQKVEFLVSFYNNEISEKSEIFDDQFSVERPDGSNFTLKIRSTKLEDSAMYFCASRDDRGGGETQYFGPGTRLLVL.

CDR3 nucleotides: TGTGCCAGCAGTCTTGGAGAGGGCTACTATGGCTACACCTTC. Protein sequence: CASSLGEGYYGYTF. The chain combines TRBV12-3 or TRBV12-4 with TRBJ1-2; D unclear. The CDR3 extends over 14 amino acids. With 5 bases removed from V and 3 bases from J, the gap between germline ends came to 13 bases.

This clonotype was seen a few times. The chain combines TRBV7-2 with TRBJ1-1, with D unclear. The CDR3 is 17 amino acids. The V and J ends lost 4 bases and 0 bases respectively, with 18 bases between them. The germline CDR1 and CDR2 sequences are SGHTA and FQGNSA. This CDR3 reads CASSSRGASPMNTEAFF. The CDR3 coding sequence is TGTGCCAGCAGCTCTAGAGGTGCCAGCCCGATGAACACTGAAGCTTTCTTT.

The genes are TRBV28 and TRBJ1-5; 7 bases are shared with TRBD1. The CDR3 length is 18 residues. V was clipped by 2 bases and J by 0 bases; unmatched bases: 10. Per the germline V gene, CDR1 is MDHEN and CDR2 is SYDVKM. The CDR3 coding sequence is TGTGCCAGCAGTTTAATGGCCAGGGGGGACTATAGCAATCAGCCCCAGCATTTT. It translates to CASSLMARGDYSNQPQHF. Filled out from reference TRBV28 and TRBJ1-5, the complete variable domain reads DVKVTQSSRYLVKRTGEKVFLECVQDMDHENMFWYRQDPGLGLRLIYFSYDVKMKEKGDIPEGYSVSREKKERFSLILESASTNQTSMYLCASSLMARGDYSNQPQHFGDGTRLSIL.

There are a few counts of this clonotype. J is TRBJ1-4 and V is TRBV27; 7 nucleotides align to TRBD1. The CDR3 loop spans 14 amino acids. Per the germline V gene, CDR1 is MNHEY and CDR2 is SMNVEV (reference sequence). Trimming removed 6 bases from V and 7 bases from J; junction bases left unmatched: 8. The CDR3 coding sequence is TGTGCCAGCAGCCGACAGGGTAGGGGTGAAAAACTGTTTTTT. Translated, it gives CASSRQGRGEKLFF. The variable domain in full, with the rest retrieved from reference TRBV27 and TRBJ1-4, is EAQVTQNPRYLITVTGKKLTVTCSQNMNHEYMSWYRQDPGLGLRQIYYSMNVEVTDKGDVPEGYKVSRKEKRNFPLILESPSPNQTSLYFCASSRQGRGEKLFFGSGTQLSVL.

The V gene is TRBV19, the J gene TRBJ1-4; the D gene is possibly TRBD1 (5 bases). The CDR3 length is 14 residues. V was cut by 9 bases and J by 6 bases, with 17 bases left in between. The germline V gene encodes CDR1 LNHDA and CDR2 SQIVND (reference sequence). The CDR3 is CASARHRRDEKLFF. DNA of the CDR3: TGTGCCAGCGCCCGACACAGGCGGGATGAAAAACTGTTTTTT.

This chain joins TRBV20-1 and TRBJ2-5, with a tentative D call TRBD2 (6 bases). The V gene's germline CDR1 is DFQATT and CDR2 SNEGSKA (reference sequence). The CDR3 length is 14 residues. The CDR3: CSIEEGLFRETQYF. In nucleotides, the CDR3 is TGCAGCATCGAGGAGGGGCTATTCAGAGAGACCCAGTACTTC.

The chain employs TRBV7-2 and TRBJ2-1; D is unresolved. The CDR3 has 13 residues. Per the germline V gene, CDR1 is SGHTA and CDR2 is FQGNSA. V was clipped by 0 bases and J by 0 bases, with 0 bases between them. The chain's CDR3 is CASSLASYNEQFF. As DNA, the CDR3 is TGTGCCAGCAGCTTAGCCTCCTACAATGAGCAGTTCTTC.

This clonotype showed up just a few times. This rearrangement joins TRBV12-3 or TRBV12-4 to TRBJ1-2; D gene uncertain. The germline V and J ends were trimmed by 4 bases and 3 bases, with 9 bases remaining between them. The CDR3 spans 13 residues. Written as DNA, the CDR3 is TGTGCCAGCAGTTCCGACCCTTACTATGGCTACACCTTC. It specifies CASSSDPYYGYTF.

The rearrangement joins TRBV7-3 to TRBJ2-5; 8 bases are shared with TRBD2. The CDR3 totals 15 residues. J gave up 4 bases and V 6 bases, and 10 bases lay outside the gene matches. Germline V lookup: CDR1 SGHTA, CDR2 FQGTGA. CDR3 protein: CASSLTSVSLETQYF. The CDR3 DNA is TGTGCCAGCAGTTTGACTAGCGTTTCGTTAGAGACCCAGTACTTC. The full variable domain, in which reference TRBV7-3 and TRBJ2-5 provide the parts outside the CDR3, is GAGVSQTPSNKVTEKGKYVELRCDPISGHTALYWYRQSLGQGPEFLIYFQGTGAADDSGLPNDRFFAVRPEGSVSTLKIQRTERGDSAVYLCASSLTSVSLETQYFGPGTRLLVL.

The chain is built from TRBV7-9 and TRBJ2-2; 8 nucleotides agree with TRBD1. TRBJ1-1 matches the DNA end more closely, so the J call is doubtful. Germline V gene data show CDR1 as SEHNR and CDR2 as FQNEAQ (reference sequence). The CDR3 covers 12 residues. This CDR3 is CASSEQTGEAFF. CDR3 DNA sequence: TGTGCCAGCAGCGAACAGACAGGGGAGGCTTTCTTT.